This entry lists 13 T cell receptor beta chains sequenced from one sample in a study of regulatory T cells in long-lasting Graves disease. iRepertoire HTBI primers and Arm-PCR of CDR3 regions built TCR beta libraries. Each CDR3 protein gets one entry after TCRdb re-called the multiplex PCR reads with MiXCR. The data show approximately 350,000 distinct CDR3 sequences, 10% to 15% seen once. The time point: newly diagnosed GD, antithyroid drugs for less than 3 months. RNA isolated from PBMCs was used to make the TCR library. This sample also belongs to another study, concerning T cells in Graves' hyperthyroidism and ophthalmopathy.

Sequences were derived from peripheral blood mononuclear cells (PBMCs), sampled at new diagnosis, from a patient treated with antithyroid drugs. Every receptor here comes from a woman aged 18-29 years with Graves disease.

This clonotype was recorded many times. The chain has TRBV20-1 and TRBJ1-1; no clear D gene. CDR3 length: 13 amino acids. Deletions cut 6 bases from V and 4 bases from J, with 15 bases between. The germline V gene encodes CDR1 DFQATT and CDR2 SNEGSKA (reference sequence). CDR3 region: CSAEGFPSTEAFF. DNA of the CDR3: TGCAGTGCCGAGGGTTTCCCCAGCACTGAAGCTTTCTTT.

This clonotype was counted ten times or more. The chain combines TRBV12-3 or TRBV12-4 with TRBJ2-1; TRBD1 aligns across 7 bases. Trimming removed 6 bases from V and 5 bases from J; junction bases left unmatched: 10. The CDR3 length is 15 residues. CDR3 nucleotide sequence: TGTGCCAGCAGCCTAAGGACAGGTTGGGACAATGAGCAGTTCTTC. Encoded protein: CASSLRTGWDNEQFF.

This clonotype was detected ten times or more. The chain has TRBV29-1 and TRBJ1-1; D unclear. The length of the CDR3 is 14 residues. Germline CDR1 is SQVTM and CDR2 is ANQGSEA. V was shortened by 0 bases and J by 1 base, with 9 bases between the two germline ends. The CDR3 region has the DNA TGCAGCGTTGAAGATCACGAGGGGAACACTGAAGCTTTCTTT. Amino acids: CSVEDHEGNTEAFF.

The CDR3 loop reads CASSWVGSSGNTIYF. The CDR3 DNA sequence: TGTGCCAGCAGCTGGGTGGGGAGCTCTGGAAACACCATATATTTT. The chain employs TRBV7-8 and TRBJ1-3; D remains ambiguous. The CDR3 is 15 residues long. CDR1 and CDR2 from the germline V gene are SGHVS and FQNEAQ. V lost 4 bases to trimming and J lost 0 bases, with 10 bases between them.

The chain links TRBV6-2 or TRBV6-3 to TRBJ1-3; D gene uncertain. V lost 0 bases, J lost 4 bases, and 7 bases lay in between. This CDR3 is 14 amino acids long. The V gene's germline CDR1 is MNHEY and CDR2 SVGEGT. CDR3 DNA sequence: TGTGCCAGCAGTTACTCACTCCTCGGAAACACCATATATTTT. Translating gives CASSYSLLGNTIYF.

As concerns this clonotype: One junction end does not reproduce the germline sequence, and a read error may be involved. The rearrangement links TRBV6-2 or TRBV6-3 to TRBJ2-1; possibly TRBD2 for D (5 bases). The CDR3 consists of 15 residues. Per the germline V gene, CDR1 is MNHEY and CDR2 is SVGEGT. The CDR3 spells CASSYGAPDYNEQFF. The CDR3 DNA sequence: TGTGCCAGCAGTTACGGAGCGCCTGACTACAATGAGCAATTCTTC.

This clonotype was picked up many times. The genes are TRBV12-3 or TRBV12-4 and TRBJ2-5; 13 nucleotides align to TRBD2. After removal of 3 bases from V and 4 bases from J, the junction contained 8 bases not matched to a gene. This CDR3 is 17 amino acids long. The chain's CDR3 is CASSFGGLAGVGETQYF. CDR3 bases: TGTGCCAGCAGTTTTGGCGGACTAGCGGGGGTTGGAGAGACCCAGTACTTC.

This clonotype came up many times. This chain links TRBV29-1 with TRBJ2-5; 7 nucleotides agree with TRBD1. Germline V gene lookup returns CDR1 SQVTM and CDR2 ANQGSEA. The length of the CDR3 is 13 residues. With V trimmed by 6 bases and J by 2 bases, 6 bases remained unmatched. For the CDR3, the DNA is TGCAGCGTGAACCCGGGACAGCAAGAGACCCAGTACTTC. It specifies CSVNPGQQETQYF.

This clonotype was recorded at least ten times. Written as DNA, the CDR3 is TGTGCCACCAGTGACCCCAGAGCAGGAACCGGGCTAGGGACGCAGTATTTT. It is translated as CATSDPRAGTGLGTQYF. The V and J genes are TRBV24-1 and TRBJ2-3; D remains ambiguous. CDR1 is KGHDR, CDR2 SFDVKD, per germline. V was trimmed by 4 bases and J by 9 bases, leaving 25 bases between them. This CDR3 region has 17 residues.

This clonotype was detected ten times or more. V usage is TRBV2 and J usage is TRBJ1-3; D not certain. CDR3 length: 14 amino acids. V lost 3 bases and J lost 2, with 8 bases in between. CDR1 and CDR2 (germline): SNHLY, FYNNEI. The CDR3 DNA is TGTGCCAGCAGTGAGATGGGAACTGGAAACACCATATATTTT. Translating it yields CASSEMGTGNTIYF.

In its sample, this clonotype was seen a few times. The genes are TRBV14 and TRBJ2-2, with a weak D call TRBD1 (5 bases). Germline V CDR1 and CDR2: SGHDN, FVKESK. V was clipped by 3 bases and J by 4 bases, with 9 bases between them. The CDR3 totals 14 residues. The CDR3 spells CASSHRAFTGELFF. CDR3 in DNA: TGTGCCAGCAGCCACAGGGCATTCACCGGGGAGCTGTTTTTT.

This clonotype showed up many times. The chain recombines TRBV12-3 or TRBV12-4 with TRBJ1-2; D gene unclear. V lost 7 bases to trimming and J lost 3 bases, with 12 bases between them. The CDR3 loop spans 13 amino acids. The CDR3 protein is CASTQQDYYGYTF. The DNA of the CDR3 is TGTGCCAGCACACAACAAGATTACTATGGCTACACCTTC.

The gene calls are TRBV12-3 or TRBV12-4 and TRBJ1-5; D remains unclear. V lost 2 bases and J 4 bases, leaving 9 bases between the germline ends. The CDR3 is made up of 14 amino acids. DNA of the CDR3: TGTGCCAGCAGTTTAACAAGACCTAATCAGCCCCAGCATTTT. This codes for CASSLTRPNQPQHF.